Given below is one T cell receptor beta chain in context. Its specificity is not known. This sample stems from a study of post-analysis software for immune sequencing data. Overall study context: Included courses were relapsing-remitting and secondary progressive multiple sclerosis; progressive-relapsing multiple sclerosis was also included.

Each TCR beta cDNA library carried unique molecular identifiers. cDNA molecules numbering approximately 500,000 came from around 1 to 10 million T cells. TCRdb re-called the PCR reads through MiXCR, storing one row per CDR3 protein. Among about 770,000 distinct CDR3 sequences listed, 35% to 55% were seen once. Study-level findings and limits: Analysis by F measure revealed that same-batch samples clustered strongly together. Controls had significantly higher normalized Chao1 diversity than multiple sclerosis patients. Several TRBV segments were more frequent in patients than controls; TRBV5-6, TRBV5-1 and TRBV20-1 belonged to this group.

The CDR3 totals 14 residues. Trimming shortened V by 6 bases and J by 0 bases, and 10 bases separated the two germline ends. The sequenced sample consisted of blood. This receptor was obtained from a girl under 18 with multiple sclerosis. The chain couples TRBV12-3 or TRBV12-4 to TRBJ2-3; D ambiguous. CDR3 in DNA: TGTGCCAGCAGGGGGTCGATAAGCACAGATACGCAGTATTTT. It encodes CASRGSISTDTQYF.